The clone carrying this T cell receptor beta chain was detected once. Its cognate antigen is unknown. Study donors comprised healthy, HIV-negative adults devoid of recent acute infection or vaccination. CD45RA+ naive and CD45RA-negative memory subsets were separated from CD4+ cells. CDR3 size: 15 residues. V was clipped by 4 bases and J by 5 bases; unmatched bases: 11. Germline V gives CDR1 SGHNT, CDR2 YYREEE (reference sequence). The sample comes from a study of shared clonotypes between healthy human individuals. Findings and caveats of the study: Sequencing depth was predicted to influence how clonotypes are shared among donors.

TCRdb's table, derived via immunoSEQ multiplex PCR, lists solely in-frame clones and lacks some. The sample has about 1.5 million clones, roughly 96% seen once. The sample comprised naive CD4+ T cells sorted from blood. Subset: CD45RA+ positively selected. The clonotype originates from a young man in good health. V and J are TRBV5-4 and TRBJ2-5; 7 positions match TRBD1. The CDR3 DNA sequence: TGTGCCAGCAGCCCCCGGGACAGATTCGGGGAGACCCAGTACTTC. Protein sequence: CASSPRDRFGETQYF.